The 12 T cell receptor beta chains below were found in one sample sequenced in a study of shared clonotypes between healthy human individuals (dated by TCRdb to the early 2020s). The library was generated by the immunoSEQ multiplex PCR assay. Drawn from immuneACCESS, this table holds only the in-frame rearrangements with V and J called that TCRdb kept. Clones are partly lost; checked studies trace under half to an unresolved V gene and leave the rest unexplained. The sample table holds some 2 million clones, of which 90% to 95% were seen once. The biggest ten clones account for roughly 0.13% of the sample. The sample consisted of naive CD4+ T cells sorted from blood. Sample cell subset or site, as interpreted from the label and publication: CD45RA+ positively selected. Receptors were obtained from a man between 18 and 35 years old in good health.

The rearrangement uses TRBV5-6 and TRBJ2-1, with no clear D. The germline V gene has CDR1 SGHDT and CDR2 YYEEEE. CDR3 length equals 14 residues. The germline V and J ends were trimmed by 1 base and 9 bases, with 14 bases remaining between them. CDR3 DNA sequence: TGTGCCAGCAGCTTGAATCAAGCGTTGGCTGAGCAGTTCTTC. It is translated as CASSLNQALAEQFF.

Points on this clone: One base away lies a much larger clone, so this may be a sequencing read error. This rearrangement joins TRBV30 to TRBJ2-3; D unclear. The V gene lost 4 bases and the J gene lost 2 bases, with 7 bases spanning the gap. From germline, CDR1 is GTSNPN and CDR2 SVGIG (reference sequence). The CDR3 covers 12 residues. The CDR3, as DNA: TGTGCCTGGAAGGTGAACACAGATACGCAGTATTTT. It codes for CAWKVNTDTQYF.

Of note for this clone: Other DNA sequences within the sample encode an identical CDR3. The V gene is TRBV7-9, the J gene TRBJ2-2; the D gene is possibly TRBD1 (5 bases). This CDR3 is 15 amino acids long. Germline lookup yields CDR1 SEHNR and CDR2 FQNEAQ (reference sequence). Trimming stripped 1 base from V and 1 base from J, with 7 bases between. CDR3 residues: CASSLGQGNTGELFF. The CDR3 nucleotides are TGTGCCAGCAGCTTAGGGCAGGGGAACACCGGGGAGCTGTTTTTT.

The rearrangement links TRBV6-4 to TRBJ2-3; D is perhaps TRBD1 or TRBD2 (5 bases each). V was cut by 5 bases and J by 2 bases, with 11 bases left in between. Germline assignment: CDR1 MRHNA and CDR2 SNTAGT. This CDR3 has 14 amino acids. The DNA for the CDR3 is TGTGCCAGCAGTTTGATGGGGACCACAGATACGCAGTATTTT. The encoded protein is CASSLMGTTDTQYF.

V and J are TRBV12-5 and TRBJ2-5, with 10 bases aligning to TRBD2. Germline CDR1 and CDR2: LGHNT and FRNRAP. The length of the CDR3 is 18 residues. Trimming cost V 0 bases and J 5 bases; bases outside gene matches: 12. CDR3 residues: CASGLVRTSGPQGETQYF. CDR3 nucleotide sequence: TGTGCTAGTGGTTTGGTGAGGACTAGCGGTCCCCAAGGGGAGACCCAGTACTTC.

The chain uses TRBV5-4 and TRBJ2-7; a possible D gene is TRBD1 (6 bases). The germline V and J ends were trimmed by 3 bases and 2 bases, with 12 bases remaining between them. Per the germline V gene, CDR1 is SGHNT and CDR2 is YYREEE (reference sequence). The CDR3 sequence is 14 residues long. CDR3 nucleotides: TGTGCCAGCAGCTCTTCACAGGGAACCTACGAGCAGTACTTC. It is translated as CASSSSQGTYEQYF. The entire variable domain, with the rest obtained from reference TRBV5-4 and TRBJ2-7, is as follows: ETGVTQSPTHLIKTRGQQVTLRCSSQSGHNTVSWYQQALGQGPQFIFQYYREEENGRGNFPPRFSGLQFPNYSSELNVNALELDDSALYLCASSSSQGTYEQYFGPGTRLTVT.

In regard to this clone: Other DNA sequences in the sample encode the same CDR3. In nucleotides, the CDR3 is TGCGCCAGCAGCTTGGAGGGACAAGGAAACACCATATATTTT. Its protein is CASSLEGQGNTIYF. The chain combines TRBV5-1 with TRBJ1-3; D possibly corresponds to TRBD1 (6 bases). The ends were cut back, 0 bases at V and 4 bases at J, with 8 bases in the middle. The CDR3 covers 14 residues. The germline gives CDR1 SGHRS, CDR2 YFSETQ. Filled out from reference TRBV5-1 and TRBJ1-3, the complete variable domain reads KAGVTQTPRYLIKTRGQQVTLSCSPISGHRSVSWYQQTPGQGLQFLFEYFSETQRNKGNFPGRFSGRQFSNSRSEMNVSTLELGDSALYLCASSLEGQGNTIYFGEGSWLTVV.

The chain employs TRBV28 and TRBJ1-5, with a possible D match to TRBD1 (6 bases). V was shortened by 6 bases and J by 1 base, with 13 bases between the two germline ends. The CDR3 has 15 amino acids. CDR1 and CDR2 from the germline V gene are MDHEN and SYDVKM. CDR3 bases: TGTGCCAGCAGCTCAGGGGAGTGGAGCAATCAGCCCCAGCATTTT. Translated: CASSSGEWSNQPQHF.

CDR3 nucleotide sequence: TGTGCCAGCAGCCGATCCGGCTCGGTCGAGCAGTACTTC. This gives the protein CASSRSGSVEQYF. The chain employs TRBV6-5 and TRBJ2-7; no reliable D call. The V gene lost 6 bases and the J gene lost 6 bases, with 15 bases spanning the gap. CDR3 length: 13 amino acids. Germline lookup yields CDR1 MNHEY and CDR2 SVGAGI.

This rearrangement joins TRBV10-3 to TRBJ1-1, with D tentatively TRBD1 (6 bases). This CDR3 region has 14 residues. The V end lost 6 bases, the J end lost 4 bases, and 15 bases lay between the germline ends. Germline CDR1 ENHRY, CDR2 SYGVKD. The DNA for the CDR3 is TGTGCCATCAGATACAGGGAGGAGGGCACTGAAGCTTTCTTT. Protein: CAIRYREEGTEAFF.

V gene TRBV7-8 combines with J gene TRBJ2-1, with TRBD2 matching 9 bases. CDR3 size: 15 residues. Per germline, CDR1 SGHVS and CDR2 FQNEAQ. J lost 9 bases, V lost 5 bases, and 11 bases had no gene match. As DNA, the CDR3 is TGTGCCAGCAGCACCGGTGGGACTAGCTTCAGTGAGCAGTTCTTC. The encoded protein is CASSTGGTSFSEQFF.

On this clone: Other DNA sequences in the same sample also yield this CDR3. The V gene is TRBV4-1, the J gene TRBJ1-5, with TRBD1 as a possible D gene (5 bases). CDR3 length equals 13 residues. Looked up from germline, CDR1 is MGHRA and CDR2 is YSYEKL. V was pared by 0 bases and J by 7 bases, with 7 bases between. The CDR3 loop reads CASSQERDQPQHF. CDR3 sequence (DNA): TGCGCCAGCAGCCAAGAACGGGACCAGCCCCAGCATTTT.